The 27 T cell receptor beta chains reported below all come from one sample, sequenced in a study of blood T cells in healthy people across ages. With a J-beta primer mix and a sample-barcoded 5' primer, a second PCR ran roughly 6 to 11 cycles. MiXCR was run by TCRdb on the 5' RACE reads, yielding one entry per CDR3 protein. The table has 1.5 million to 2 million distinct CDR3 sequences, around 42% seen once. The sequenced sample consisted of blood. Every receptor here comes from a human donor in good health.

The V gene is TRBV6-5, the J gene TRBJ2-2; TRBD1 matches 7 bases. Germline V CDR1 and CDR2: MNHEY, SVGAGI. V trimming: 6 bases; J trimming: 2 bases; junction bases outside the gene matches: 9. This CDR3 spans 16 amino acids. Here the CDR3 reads CASRLQGWENTGELFF. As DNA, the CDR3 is TGTGCCAGCAGACTACAGGGGTGGGAAAACACCGGGGAGCTGTTTTTT.

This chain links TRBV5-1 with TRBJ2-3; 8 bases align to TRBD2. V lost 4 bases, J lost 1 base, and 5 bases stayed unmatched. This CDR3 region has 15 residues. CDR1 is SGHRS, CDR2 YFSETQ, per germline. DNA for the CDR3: TGCGCCAGCAGCCCGCGGGGGGTGCGCACAGATACGCAGTATTTT. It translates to CASSPRGVRTDTQYF.

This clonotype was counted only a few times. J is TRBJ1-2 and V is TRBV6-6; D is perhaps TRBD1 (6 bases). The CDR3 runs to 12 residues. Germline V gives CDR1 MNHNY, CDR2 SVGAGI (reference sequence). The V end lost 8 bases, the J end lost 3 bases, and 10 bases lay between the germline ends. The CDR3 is CASRTEHYGYTF. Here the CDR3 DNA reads TGTGCCAGCCGGACAGAACACTATGGCTACACCTTC.

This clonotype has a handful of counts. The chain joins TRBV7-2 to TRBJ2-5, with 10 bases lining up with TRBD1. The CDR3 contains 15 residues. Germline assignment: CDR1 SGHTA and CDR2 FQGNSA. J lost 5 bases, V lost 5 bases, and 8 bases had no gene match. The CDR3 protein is CASSRDRGPFETQYF. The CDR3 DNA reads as TGTGCCAGCAGCCGCGACAGGGGGCCATTCGAGACCCAGTACTTC.

CDR3 DNA: TGTGCCAGCAGTTTATTCTTCGGCAGTAACTACGAGCAGTACTTC. Amino acid sequence: CASSLFFGSNYEQYF. This chain uses TRBV28 with TRBJ2-7; D call uncertain. The CDR3 covers 15 residues. From germline, CDR1 is MDHEN and CDR2 SYDVKM. V was trimmed by 1 base and J by 3 bases, leaving 13 bases between them.

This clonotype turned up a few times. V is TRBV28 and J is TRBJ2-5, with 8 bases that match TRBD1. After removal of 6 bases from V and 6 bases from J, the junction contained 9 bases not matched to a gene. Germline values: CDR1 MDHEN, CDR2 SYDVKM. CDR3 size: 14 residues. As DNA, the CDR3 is TGTGCCAGCAGACCCCTGGACAGGGAAAAGACCCAGTACTTC. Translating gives CASRPLDREKTQYF.

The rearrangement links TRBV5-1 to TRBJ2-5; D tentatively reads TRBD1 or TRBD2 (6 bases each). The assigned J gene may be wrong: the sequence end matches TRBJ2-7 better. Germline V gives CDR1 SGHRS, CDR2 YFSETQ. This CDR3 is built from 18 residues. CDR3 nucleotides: TGCGCCAGCAGCTTGCCTCGGGACACCCGGGACTTCCGCTACGAGCAGTACTTC. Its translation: CASSLPRDTRDFRYEQYF.

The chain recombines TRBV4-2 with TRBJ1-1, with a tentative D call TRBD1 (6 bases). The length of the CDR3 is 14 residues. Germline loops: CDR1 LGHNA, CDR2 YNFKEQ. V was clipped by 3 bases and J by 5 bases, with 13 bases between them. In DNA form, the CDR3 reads TGTGCCAGCAGCCAGGCGGGGGCTAGAACTGAAGCTTTCTTT. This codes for CASSQAGARTEAFF.

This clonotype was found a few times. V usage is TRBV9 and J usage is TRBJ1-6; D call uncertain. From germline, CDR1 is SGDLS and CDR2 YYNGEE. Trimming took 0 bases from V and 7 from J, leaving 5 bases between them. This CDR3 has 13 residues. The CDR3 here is CASSVEVNSPLHF. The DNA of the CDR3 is TGTGCCAGCAGCGTAGAAGTGAATTCACCCCTCCACTTT.

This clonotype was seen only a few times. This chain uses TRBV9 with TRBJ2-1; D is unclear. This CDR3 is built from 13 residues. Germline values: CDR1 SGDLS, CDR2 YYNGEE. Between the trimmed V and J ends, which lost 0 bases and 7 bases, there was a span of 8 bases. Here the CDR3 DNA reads TGTGCCAGCAGCGTAGCCGGAGAAAATGAGCAGTTCTTC. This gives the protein CASSVAGENEQFF.

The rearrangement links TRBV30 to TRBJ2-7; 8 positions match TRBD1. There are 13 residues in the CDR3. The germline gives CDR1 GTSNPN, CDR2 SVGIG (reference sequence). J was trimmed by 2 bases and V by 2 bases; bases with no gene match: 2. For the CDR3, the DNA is TGTGCCTGGAGTACAGGGGGGCCCTACGAGCAGTACTTC. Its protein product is CAWSTGGPYEQYF.

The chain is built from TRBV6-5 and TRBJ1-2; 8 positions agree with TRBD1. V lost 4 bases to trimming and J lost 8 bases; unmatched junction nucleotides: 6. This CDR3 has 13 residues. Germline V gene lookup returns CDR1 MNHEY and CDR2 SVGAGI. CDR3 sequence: CASSSGQGRGYTF. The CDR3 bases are TGTGCCAGCAGTTCTGGACAGGGCAGGGGCTACACCTTC.

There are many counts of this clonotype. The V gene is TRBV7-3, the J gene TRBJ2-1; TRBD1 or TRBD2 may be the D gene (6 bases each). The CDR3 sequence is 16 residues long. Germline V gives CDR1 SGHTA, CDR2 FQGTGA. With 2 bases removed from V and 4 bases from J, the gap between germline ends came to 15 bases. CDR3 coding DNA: TGTGCCAGCAGCTTACGGTGGGGGGCAGGATACAATGAGCAGTTCTTC. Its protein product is CASSLRWGAGYNEQFF.

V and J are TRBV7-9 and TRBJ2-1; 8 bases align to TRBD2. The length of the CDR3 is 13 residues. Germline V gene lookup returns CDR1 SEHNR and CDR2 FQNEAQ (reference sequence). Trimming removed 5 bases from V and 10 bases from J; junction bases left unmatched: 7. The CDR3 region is CASSAYASGEQFF. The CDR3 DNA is TGTGCCAGCAGCGCCTATGCTAGCGGGGAGCAGTTCTTC.

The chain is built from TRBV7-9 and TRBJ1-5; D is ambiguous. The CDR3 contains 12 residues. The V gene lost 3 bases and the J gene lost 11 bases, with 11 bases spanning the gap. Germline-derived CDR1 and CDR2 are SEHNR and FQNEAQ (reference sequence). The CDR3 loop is CASSFPDAAQHF. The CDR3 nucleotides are TGTGCCAGCAGCTTCCCCGATGCGGCCCAGCATTTT.

As DNA, the CDR3 is TGCGCCAGCAGCTTGGACTCGCGGCTTAGCACAGATACGCAGTATTTT. Encoded protein: CASSLDSRLSTDTQYF. This chain uses TRBV5-1 with TRBJ2-3; D not certain. Germline V gene sequence: CDR1 SGHRS, CDR2 YFSETQ. The V and J ends lost 0 bases and 0 bases respectively, with 11 bases between them. This CDR3 has 16 residues.

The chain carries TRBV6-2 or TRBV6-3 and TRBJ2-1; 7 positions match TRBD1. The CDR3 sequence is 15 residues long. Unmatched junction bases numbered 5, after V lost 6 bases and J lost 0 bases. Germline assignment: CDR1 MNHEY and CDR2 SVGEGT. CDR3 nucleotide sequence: TGTGCCAGCAGGGGGACAGTTCTCTCCTACAATGAGCAGTTCTTC. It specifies CASRGTVLSYNEQFF.

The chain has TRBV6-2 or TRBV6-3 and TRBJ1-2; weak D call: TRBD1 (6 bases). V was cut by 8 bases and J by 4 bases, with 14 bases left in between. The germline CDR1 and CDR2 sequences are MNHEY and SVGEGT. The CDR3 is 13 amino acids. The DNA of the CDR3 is TGTGCCAGCGCTGAGGACAGAGTCTATGGCTACACCTTC. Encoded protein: CASAEDRVYGYTF.

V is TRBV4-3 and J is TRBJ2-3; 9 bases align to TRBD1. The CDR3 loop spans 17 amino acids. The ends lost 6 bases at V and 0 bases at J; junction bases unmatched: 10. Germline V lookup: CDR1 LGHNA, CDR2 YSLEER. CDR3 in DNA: TGCGCCAGCAGTCAACACGGGACAGGGCGGAGCACAGATACGCAGTATTTT. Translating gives CASSQHGTGRSTDTQYF.

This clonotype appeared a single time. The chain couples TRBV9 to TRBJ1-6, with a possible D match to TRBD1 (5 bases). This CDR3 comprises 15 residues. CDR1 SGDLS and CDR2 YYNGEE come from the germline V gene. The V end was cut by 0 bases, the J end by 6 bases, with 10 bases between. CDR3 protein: CASSVGAGLNSPLHF. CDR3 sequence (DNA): TGTGCCAGCAGCGTAGGAGCAGGGCTTAATTCACCCCTCCACTTT.

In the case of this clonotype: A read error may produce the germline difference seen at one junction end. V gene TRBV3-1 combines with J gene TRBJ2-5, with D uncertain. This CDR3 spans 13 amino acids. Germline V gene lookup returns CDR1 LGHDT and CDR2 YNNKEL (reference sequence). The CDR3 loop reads CASSQAAKETLYF. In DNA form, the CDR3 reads TGTGCCAGCAGCCAAGCTGCTAAAGAGACCCTGTACTTC.

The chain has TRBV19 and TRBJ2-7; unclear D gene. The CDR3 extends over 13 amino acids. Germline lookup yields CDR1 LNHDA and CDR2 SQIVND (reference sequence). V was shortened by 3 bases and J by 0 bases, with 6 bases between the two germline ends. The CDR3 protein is CASSIHISYEQYF. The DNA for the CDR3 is TGTGCCAGTAGTATCCATATCTCCTACGAGCAGTACTTC.

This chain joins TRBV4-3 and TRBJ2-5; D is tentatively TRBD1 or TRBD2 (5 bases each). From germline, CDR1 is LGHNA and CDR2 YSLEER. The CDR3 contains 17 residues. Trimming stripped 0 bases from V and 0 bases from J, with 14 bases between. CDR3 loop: CASSQDIHGTNQETQYF. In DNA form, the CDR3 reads TGCGCCAGCAGCCAAGATATCCACGGGACCAACCAAGAGACCCAGTACTTC.

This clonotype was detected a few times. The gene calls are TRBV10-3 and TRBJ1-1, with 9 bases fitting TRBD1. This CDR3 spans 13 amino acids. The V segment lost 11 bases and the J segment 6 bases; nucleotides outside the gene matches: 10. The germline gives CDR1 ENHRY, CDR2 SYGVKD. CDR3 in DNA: TGTGCCTTAGACGGGACAGGGAGGGCTGAAGCTTTCTTT. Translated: CALDGTGRAEAFF.

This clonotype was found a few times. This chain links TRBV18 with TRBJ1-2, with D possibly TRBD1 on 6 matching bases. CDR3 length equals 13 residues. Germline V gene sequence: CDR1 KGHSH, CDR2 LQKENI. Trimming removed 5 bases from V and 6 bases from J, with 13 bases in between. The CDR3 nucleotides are TGTGCCAGCTCATGGACAGAAATGGATGGCTACACCTTC. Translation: CASSWTEMDGYTF.

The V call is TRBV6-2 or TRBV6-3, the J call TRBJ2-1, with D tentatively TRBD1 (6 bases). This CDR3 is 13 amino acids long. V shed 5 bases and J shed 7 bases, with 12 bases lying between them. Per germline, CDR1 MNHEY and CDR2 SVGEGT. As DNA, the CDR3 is TGTGCCAGCAGTCTGGACAGTGAAAATGAGCAGTTCTTC. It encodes CASSLDSENEQFF.

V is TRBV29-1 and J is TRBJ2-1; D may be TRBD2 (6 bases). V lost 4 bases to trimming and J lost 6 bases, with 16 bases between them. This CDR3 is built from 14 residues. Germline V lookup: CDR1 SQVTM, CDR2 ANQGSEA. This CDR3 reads CSVVTLADRNEQFF. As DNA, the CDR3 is TGCAGCGTTGTAACGTTAGCGGACCGCAATGAGCAGTTCTTC.